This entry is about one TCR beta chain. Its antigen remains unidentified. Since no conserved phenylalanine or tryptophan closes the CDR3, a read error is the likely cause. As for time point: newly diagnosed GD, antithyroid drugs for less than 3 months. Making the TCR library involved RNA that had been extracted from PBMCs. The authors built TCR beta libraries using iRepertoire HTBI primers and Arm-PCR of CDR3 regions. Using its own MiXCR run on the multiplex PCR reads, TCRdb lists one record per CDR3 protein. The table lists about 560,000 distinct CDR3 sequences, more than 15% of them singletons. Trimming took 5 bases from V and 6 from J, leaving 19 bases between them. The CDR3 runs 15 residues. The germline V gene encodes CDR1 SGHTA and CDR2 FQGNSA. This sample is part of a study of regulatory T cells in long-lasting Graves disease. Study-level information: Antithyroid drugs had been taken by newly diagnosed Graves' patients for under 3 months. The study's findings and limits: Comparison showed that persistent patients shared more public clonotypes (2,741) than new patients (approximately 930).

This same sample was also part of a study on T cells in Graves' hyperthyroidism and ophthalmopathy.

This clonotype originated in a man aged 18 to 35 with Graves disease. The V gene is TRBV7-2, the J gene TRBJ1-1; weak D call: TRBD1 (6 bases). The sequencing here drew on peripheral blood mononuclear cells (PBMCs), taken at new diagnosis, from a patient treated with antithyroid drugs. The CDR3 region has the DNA TGTGCCAGCAGCCGTCGTGGCAGGGGTAACCCTGAAGCTTTCTCT. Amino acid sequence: CASSRRGRGNPEAFS.